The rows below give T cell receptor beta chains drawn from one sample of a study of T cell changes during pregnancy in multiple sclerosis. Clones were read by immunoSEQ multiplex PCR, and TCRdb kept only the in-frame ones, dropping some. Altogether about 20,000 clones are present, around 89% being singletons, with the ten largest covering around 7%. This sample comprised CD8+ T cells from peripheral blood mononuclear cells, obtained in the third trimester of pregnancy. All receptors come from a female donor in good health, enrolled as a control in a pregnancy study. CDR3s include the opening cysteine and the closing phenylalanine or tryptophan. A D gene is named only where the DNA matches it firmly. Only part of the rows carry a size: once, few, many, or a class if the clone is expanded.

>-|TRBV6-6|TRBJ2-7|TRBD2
TGTGCCAGCAGTGCCCCCCAACTAGCGGGAGGGCCAAGGCAGTACTTC
CASSAPQLAGGPRQYF
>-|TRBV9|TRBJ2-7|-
TGTGCCAGCAGCGCAGCGGAGCTATTTACCTACGAGCAGTACTTC
CASSAAELFTYEQYF
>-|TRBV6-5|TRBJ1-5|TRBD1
TGTGCCAGCAGCCCCGGGACAGGGAGGCAGCCCCAGCATTTT
CASSPGTGRQPQHF
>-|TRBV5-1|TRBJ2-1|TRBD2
TGCGCCAGCAGCCGAAACGGACTAGCGGGAGTGGGGAGCTCCTACAATGAGCAGTTCTTC
CASSRNGLAGVGSSYNEQFF
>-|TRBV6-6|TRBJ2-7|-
TGTGCCAGCAGTTACTCGACGGGCGAGCAGTACTTC
CASSYSTGEQYF
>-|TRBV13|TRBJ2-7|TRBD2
TGTGCCAGCAGCTTAGAAGGAGGAGCGGGAGTCGAGCAGTACTTC
CASSLEGGAGVEQYF
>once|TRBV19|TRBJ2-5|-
TGTGCCAGTAGTACAAATAATAGGGGGCAAGAGACCCAGTACTTC
CASSTNNRGQETQYF
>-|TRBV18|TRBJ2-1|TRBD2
TGTGCCAGCCAAGCGGGAAACTACAATGAGCAGTTCTTC
CASQAGNYNEQFF
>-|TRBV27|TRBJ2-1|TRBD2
TGTGCCAGCAGTTTATTACTCCGTCGGGGGGACTACAATGAGCAGTTCTTC
CASSLLLRRGDYNEQFF
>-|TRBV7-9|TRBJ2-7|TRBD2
TGTGCCAGCAGCTTGACTAGCGGAAACTCCTACGAGCAGTACTTC
CASSLTSGNSYEQYF
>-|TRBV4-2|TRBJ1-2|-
TGTGCCAGCAGCCAAGTGCAGAATCCCCCCATAAGTGGCTACACCTTC
CASSQVQNPPISGYTF
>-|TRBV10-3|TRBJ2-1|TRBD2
TGTGCCGCCCGGACTAGCGGGAATCGCAATGAGCAGTTCTTC
CAARTSGNRNEQFF
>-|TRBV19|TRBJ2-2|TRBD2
TGTGCCAGTAGTTTCGCTTCGGGACTAGGCACCGGGGAGCTGTTTTTT
CASSFASGLGTGELFF
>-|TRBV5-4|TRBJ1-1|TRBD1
TGTGCCAGCAGCGACGACAGGGCGAGAACTGAAGCTTTCTTT
CASSDDRARTEAFF
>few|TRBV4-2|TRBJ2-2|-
TGTGCCAGCAGCCAAGAAGCAGGCGGGACCGGGGAGCTGTTTTTT
CASSQEAGGTGELFF
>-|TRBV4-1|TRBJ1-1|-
TGCGCCAGCAGCCAAGCAGGCTCTGCTTTCTTT
CASSQAGSAFF
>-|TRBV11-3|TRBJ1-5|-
TGTGCCAGCAGCTTAACGGGGTTGGGGTATAGCAATCAGCCCCAGCATTTT
CASSLTGLGYSNQPQHF
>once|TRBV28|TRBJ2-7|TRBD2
TGTGCCAGCAGTTTAATCCTAGCGGGAGCTGTATACGAGCAGTACTTC
CASSLILAGAVYEQYF
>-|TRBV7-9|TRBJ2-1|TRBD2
TGTGCCAGCTCTGCTAGCGGATACAATGAGCAGTTCTTC
CASSASGYNEQFF
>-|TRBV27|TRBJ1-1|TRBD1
TGTGCCAGCACTATACAGGGGGTCTCTGAAGCTTTCTTT
CASTIQGVSEAFF
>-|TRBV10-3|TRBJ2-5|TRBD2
TGTGCCATCAGTGAGTCGCGGGAGGGGGAGACCCAGTACTTC
CAISESREGETQYF
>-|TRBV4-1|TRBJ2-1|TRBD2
TGCGCCAGCAGCCAAGAGGGCGGCGGGGGGAGCTATGAGCAGTTCTTC
CASSQEGGGGSYEQFF
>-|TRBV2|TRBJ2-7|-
TGTGCCAGCGCAGGGCCCTACGAGCAGTACTTC
CASAGPYEQYF
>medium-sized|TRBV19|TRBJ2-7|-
TGTGCCAGTAGTATAGACAGGGGAAACGAGCAGTACTTC
CASSIDRGNEQYF
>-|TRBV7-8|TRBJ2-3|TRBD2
TGTGCCAGCAGCTTAGCTTCGGGACTAGCAGATACGCAGTATTTT
CASSLASGLADTQYF
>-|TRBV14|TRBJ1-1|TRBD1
TGTGCCAGCAGCCGACAGACAGGGTGGTACACTGAAGCTTTCTTT
CASSRQTGWYTEAFF
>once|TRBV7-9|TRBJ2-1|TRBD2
TGTGCCAGCAGCTTAGCGCTAGCGGGGGTCTACAATGAGCAGTTCTTC
CASSLALAGVYNEQFF
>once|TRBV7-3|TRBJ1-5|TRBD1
TGTGCCAGCAGCTCCTTCAGGGGGCGGCCCCAGCATTTT
CASSSFRGRPQHF
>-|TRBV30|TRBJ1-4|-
TGCGCCTGGAGTAGCGGGAGGACAGTTAATGAAAAACTGTTTTTT
CAWSSGRTVNEKLFF
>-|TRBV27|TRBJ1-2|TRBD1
TGTGCCAGCAGTCCGGGACAGGGTTTCGGCTACACCTTC
CASSPGQGFGYTF
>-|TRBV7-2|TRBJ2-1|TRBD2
TGTGCCAGCAGCTTAGGGGCCGGAGCGGGAACCTACAATGAGCAGTTCTTC
CASSLGAGAGTYNEQFF
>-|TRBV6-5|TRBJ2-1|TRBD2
TGTGCCAGCAGTTACGACCGGGAGGAGGGGAATGAGCAGTTCTTC
CASSYDREEGNEQFF
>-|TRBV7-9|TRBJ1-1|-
TGTGCCAGCAGCTTAGGGGTCCAACGGGCTGAAGCTTTCTTT
CASSLGVQRAEAFF
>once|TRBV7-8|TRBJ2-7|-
TGTGCCAGCAACATAGGGGGGGATCTCTACGAGCAGTACTTC
CASNIGGDLYEQYF
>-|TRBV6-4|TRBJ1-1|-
TGTGCCAGCAGTCCGTCCTTTTTGTCAGTGGACACTGAAGCTTTCTTT
CASSPSFLSVDTEAFF
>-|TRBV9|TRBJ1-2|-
TGTGCCAGCAGCGCCGCCAGTGGAGGGGTCTTTGGCTACACCTTC
CASSAASGGVFGYTF
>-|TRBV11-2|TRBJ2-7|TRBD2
TGTGCCAGCAGCTTGGGAACGGGAGGACTCTTCTCCTACGAGCAGTACTTC
CASSLGTGGLFSYEQYF
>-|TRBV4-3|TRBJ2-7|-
TGCGCCAGCAGCCCTGAGACAGGCCCCTCCTACGAGCAGTACTTC
CASSPETGPSYEQYF
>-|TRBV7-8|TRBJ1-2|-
TGTGCCAGCAGCGCAGTAAGGGCAGGGGAATATGGCTACACCTTC
CASSAVRAGEYGYTF
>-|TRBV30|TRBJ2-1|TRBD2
TGTGCCTGGTGGGCTAGCGGGAGCTCCTACAATGAGCAGTTCTTC
CAWWASGSSYNEQFF